This TCR beta chain was documented in a study of T-cell reconstitution after alpha-beta-depleted transplantation in children. General study results and limits: One year post-transplant, T-cell counts and diversity were largely derived from T cells produced anew. Expanded graft clones numbering several hundred reportedly gave rise to alpha-beta T cells about two months after transplant.

Preparing the TCRbeta library involved the use of unique molecular identifiers. MiXCR, applied by TCRdb to the PCR reads, yields one record per CDR3 protein. The sample lists hundreds of thousands of distinct CDR3 sequences; over 10% were seen once. This CDR3 spans 16 amino acids. CDR1 is LNHNV, CDR2 YYDKDF, per germline (reference sequence). Trimming took 1 base from V and 4 from J, leaving 16 bases between them. This clonotype appeared a few times. Its target is not known. The clonotype originates from a male patient younger than 18 who had a stem cell transplant for acute myeloid leukemia, so the T cells may come from the graft donor. The V gene is TRBV15, the J gene TRBJ2-5, with D possibly matching TRBD2 (5 bases). The specimen was PBMCs, mostly from graft donor cells, collected 360 days after TCRalphabeta/CD19-depleted stem cell transplant. CDR3 in DNA: TGTGCCACCAGCAGAGTTCTTATGAGGGAAAGAGAGACCCAGTACTTC. Amino acids: CATSRVLMRERETQYF.